The sample holds one count of the clone carrying this T cell receptor (beta chain). The data derive from a study of shared clonotypes between healthy human individuals. Method: immunoSEQ multiplex PCR; TCRdb's copy keeps in-frame clones and lacks some. The sample yields millions of clones, about 94% seen once. V was pared by 4 bases and J by 2 bases, with 6 bases between. Germline V lookup: CDR1 SNHLY, CDR2 FYNNEI. There are 13 residues in the CDR3. Cells designated naive CD8 were CD45RO-negative and were positively selected for CCR7, with terminally differentiated effector memory CD45RA+ cells excluded.

Sequencing used naive CD8+ T cells sorted from blood. This sequence joins TRBV2 and TRBJ2-1, with D unresolved. The sequence came from a man aged 18 to 29 in good health. As DNA, the CDR3 is TGTGCCAGCAGTGGGACGGCCTACAATGAGCAGTTCTTC. Residues: CASSGTAYNEQFF.